Presented here are 5 T cell receptor beta chains from one specimen sequenced in a study of T cell clonotyping in hematopoietic cell transplantation. Profiling relied on immunoSEQ multiplex PCR, and the TCRdb table lists in-frame clones only, not all of them. The sample shows around 15,000 clones, around 97% of them seen only once. The sequences come from peripheral blood mononuclear cells, collected 30 days after allogeneic stem cell transplant. Receptors were obtained from a female patient between 50 and 59 years old who had an allogeneic stem cell transplant from an unrelated donor, so T cells may come from the graft donor. Some clones in this sample may be carry-over from other donors' samples.

The rearrangement links TRBV5-8 to TRBJ1-5; tentative D call: TRBD1 (5 bases). The CDR3 is 14 residues long. CDR1 and CDR2 (germline): SGHTS, YDEGEE. V dropped 0 bases and J dropped 9 bases, with 13 bases sitting between them. The CDR3 DNA follows: TGTGCCAGCAGCTTGGTGGGGGATCTTATGCCCCAGCATTTT. It translates to CASSLVGDLMPQHF.

This sequence joins TRBV30 and TRBJ2-2; the D is unclear. Germline V CDR1 and CDR2: GTSNPN, SVGIG (reference sequence). V lost 3 bases to trimming and J lost 8 bases, with 4 bases between them. This CDR3 comprises 10 residues. The DNA for the CDR3 is TGTGCCTGGAGACGAGGGGAGCTGTTTTTT. It translates to CAWRRGELFF. Together with reference TRBV30 and TRBJ2-2, the CDR3 gives the full variable domain: SQTIHQWPATLVQPVGSPLSLECTVEGTSNPNLYWYRQAAGRGLQLLFYSVGIGQISSEVPQNLSASRPQDRQFILSSKKLLLSDSGFYLCAWRRGELFFGEGSRLTVL.

The chain links TRBV28 to TRBJ2-7; 14 bases are a match to TRBD2. V gave up 5 bases and J gave up 2 bases; unmatched junction bases: 8. Germline V gene sequence: CDR1 MDHEN, CDR2 SYDVKM. This CDR3 has 17 residues. The CDR3 DNA sequence: TGTGCCAGCAGTCCAACGGGACTAGCGGGAGCCACCTACGAGCAGTACTTC. Translated, it gives CASSPTGLAGATYEQYF.

The V gene is TRBV11-2, the J gene TRBJ1-6; 9 bases are a match to TRBD1. V lost 3 bases and J lost 7; bases outside the gene matches: 4. CDR3 length: 15 residues. Germline CDR1 and CDR2: SGHAT and FQNNGV. CDR3 protein: CASSFRGQGNSPLHF. The CDR3 nucleotides are TGTGCCAGCAGCTTCAGGGGACAGGGAAATTCACCCCTCCACTTT.

V and J are TRBV6-1 and TRBJ2-1; a possible D gene is TRBD1 (6 bases). Per the germline V gene, CDR1 is MNHNS and CDR2 is SASEGT. V was clipped by 4 bases and J by 14 bases, with 24 bases between them. The CDR3 totals 15 residues. CDR3 nucleotide sequence: TGTGCCAGCAGTGCCCAACAGGGCGCGGGTTTCAGAAAGTTCTTC. Translation gives CASSAQQGAGFRKFF.